This TCR beta chain was sequenced for a study of technical replicates of blood from several donors. The CDR3 consists of 12 residues. V was trimmed by 2 bases and J by 5 bases, leaving 4 bases between them. Germline CDR1 reads SGHRS; CDR2 reads YFSETQ. Measured with immunoSEQ multiplex PCR; TCRdb has only the in-frame clones, and not every one. The repertoire holds roughly 70,000 clones, about 90% seen once, with roughly 0.39% in the top ten. The chain has TRBV5-1 and TRBJ1-4; no clear D gene. The specimen was T cells isolated from PBMCs. This TCR was recovered from a human donor in good health. The DNA for the CDR3 is TGCGCCAGCAGCTTACAGAATGAAAAACTGTTTTTT. This gives the protein CASSLQNEKLFF.